This passage covers 6 T cell receptor beta chains from one sample sequenced in a study of T cells in localized non-small cell lung cancer. Libraries were prepared by immunoSEQ multiplex PCR; TCRdb keeps only in-frame clonotypes and omits some of them. The sample yields 40,000 to 65,000 clones, around nine tenths seen once. The sequencing here drew on PBMCs, taken before any cancer treatment. Receptor source: a female donor with stage II lung adenocarcinoma.

The gene calls are TRBV27 and TRBJ2-3; D is ambiguous. V was cut by 5 bases and J by 0 bases, with 9 bases left in between. From germline, CDR1 is MNHEY and CDR2 SMNVEV (reference sequence). There are 14 residues in the CDR3. The CDR3 DNA reads as TGTGCCAGCAGTGTATTCACTAGCACAGATACGCAGTATTTT. Translation gives CASSVFTSTDTQYF.

The V and J genes are TRBV10-3 and TRBJ2-6; D ambiguous. V shed 2 bases and J shed 1 base, with 9 bases lying between them. Germline V gene data show CDR1 as ENHRY and CDR2 as SYGVKD. The CDR3 spans 16 residues. The DNA of the CDR3 is TGTGCCATCAGTGAGGGAATAGGTTCTGGGGCCAACGTCCTGACTTTC. Protein: CAISEGIGSGANVLTF.

The V call is TRBV5-8, the J call TRBJ1-2; D remains ambiguous. This CDR3 comprises 13 residues. The germline V and J ends were trimmed by 0 bases and 5 bases, with 8 bases remaining between them. Germline CDR1 SGHTS, CDR2 YDEGEE. CDR3 residues: CASSLALAYGYTF. In nucleotides, the CDR3 is TGTGCCAGCAGCTTGGCCCTGGCGTATGGCTACACCTTC.

The chain carries TRBV6-5 and TRBJ2-7; unclear D gene. Germline values: CDR1 MNHEY, CDR2 SVGAGI. The ends were cut back, 6 bases at V and 4 bases at J, with 13 bases in the middle. The CDR3 covers 13 residues. The CDR3 loop reads CASSPSSVYEQYF. CDR3 DNA: TGTGCCAGCAGCCCTTCCAGCGTTTACGAGCAGTACTTC.

This chain uses TRBV19 with TRBJ1-1; D is ambiguous. Trimming left V 6 bases short and J 0 bases short, with 5 bases between. Looked up from germline, CDR1 is LNHDA and CDR2 is SQIVND (reference sequence). This CDR3 has 12 residues. The CDR3 region has the DNA TGTGCCAGTAGCTACATGAACACTGAAGCTTTCTTT. It yields the protein CASSYMNTEAFF.

The chain joins TRBV19 to TRBJ2-4, with a tentative D call TRBD2 (6 bases). The germline V and J ends were trimmed by 3 bases and 7 bases, with 10 bases remaining between them. This CDR3 region has 13 residues. Germline CDR1 is LNHDA and CDR2 is SQIVND (reference sequence). As DNA, the CDR3 is TGTGCCAGTAGTATCAGGGAGGAGAACATTCAGTACTTC. This encodes CASSIREENIQYF.